Each of the 13 T cell receptor beta chains below was sequenced from the same sample in a study of shared clonotypes between healthy human individuals. Clones were read by immunoSEQ multiplex PCR, and TCRdb kept only the in-frame ones, dropping some. This table has about 110,000 clones, 68% appearing once. Sequencing used memory CD8+ T cells sorted from blood. The sample's subset: CD45RO+ cells pooled with CCR7-negative TemRA cells. Source of these receptors: a woman aged 25-40 years in good health.

The CDR3 is CASSEGSRTGVYNEQFF. CDR3 DNA sequence: TGTGCCAGCAGCGAGGGTTCGCGGACGGGAGTGTACAATGAGCAGTTCTTC. The rearrangement links TRBV9 to TRBJ2-1, with D perhaps matching TRBD2 (6 bases). V lost 3 bases and J 4 bases, leaving 20 bases between the germline ends. The CDR3 spans 17 residues. Germline CDR1 and CDR2: SGDLS and YYNGEE.

The chain joins TRBV5-4 to TRBJ2-3; TRBD1 matches 9 bases. There are 16 residues in the CDR3. V was clipped by 0 bases and J by 3 bases; unmatched bases: 5. Looked up from germline, CDR1 is SGHNT and CDR2 is YYREEE (reference sequence). The CDR3 spells CASSLDLGQGTDTQYF. In DNA form, the CDR3 reads TGTGCCAGCAGCTTGGACCTGGGACAGGGAACAGATACGCAGTATTTT.

In this sample, this clone turned up a few times. V is TRBV6-4 and J is TRBJ2-3, with 9 bases matching TRBD2. The CDR3 is 16 residues long. The V segment lost 0 bases and the J segment 9 bases; nucleotides outside the gene matches: 10. Germline values: CDR1 MRHNA, CDR2 SNTAGT. CDR3 protein: CASSDSSSGTFETQYF. The CDR3 DNA reads as TGTGCCAGCAGTGACTCGTCTAGCGGGACATTCGAGACGCAGTATTTT.

This chain uses TRBV7-1 with TRBJ2-1; 10 bases fit TRBD1. TRBV7-1 qualifies as an ORF whose function is uncertain. CDR3 length equals 15 residues. The V and J ends lost 4 bases and 0 bases, in that order; junction bases with no gene match: 0. CDR3: CASSWDRGSYNEQFF. The CDR3 nucleotides read TGTGCCAGCAGCTGGGACAGGGGCTCCTACAATGAGCAGTTCTTC.

The chain combines TRBV7-8 with TRBJ2-6; D gene uncertain. V lost 4 bases, J lost 0 bases, and 10 bases lay in between. This CDR3 has 16 amino acids. Germline loops: CDR1 SGHVS, CDR2 FQNEAQ. CDR3 amino acids: CASSSLPASGANVLTF. CDR3 sequence (DNA): TGTGCCAGCAGCTCGCTACCGGCCTCTGGGGCCAACGTCCTGACTTTC.

The gene calls are TRBV5-6 and TRBJ1-1; no clear D gene. The CDR3 loop spans 14 amino acids. V was clipped by 2 bases and J by 6 bases, with 14 bases between them. CDR1 is SGHDT, CDR2 YYEEEE, per germline. The CDR3 loop is CASSFSTVGAEAFF. CDR3 nucleotide sequence: TGTGCCAGCAGCTTTAGTACGGTAGGCGCTGAAGCTTTCTTT.

This clone came up a few times. This sequence joins TRBV6-6 and TRBJ2-2; no clear D gene. CDR3 size: 13 residues. Germline V gives CDR1 MNHNY, CDR2 SVGAGI (reference sequence). V lost 0 bases, J lost 4 bases, and 3 bases lay in between. In nucleotides, the CDR3 is TGTGCCAGCAGTTACTCGAGCACCGGGGAGCTGTTTTTT. Translation: CASSYSSTGELFF.

V is TRBV11-2 and J is TRBJ1-1; D gene uncertain. The CDR3 length is 13 residues. Per germline, CDR1 SGHAT and CDR2 FQNNGV. With 1 base removed from V and 11 bases from J, the gap between germline ends came to 14 bases. The CDR3 DNA reads as TGTGCCAGCAGCTTAGTAGAGGGTAACGAGGCTTTCTTT. Its translation: CASSLVEGNEAFF.

The chain has TRBV27 and TRBJ2-7; possibly TRBD1 for D (5 bases). The CDR3 length is 13 residues. Germline CDR1 reads MNHEY; CDR2 reads SMNVEV (reference sequence). Trimming took 3 bases from V and 4 from J, leaving 10 bases between them. The CDR3 region is CASSLTAFYEQYF. For the CDR3, the DNA is TGTGCCAGCAGTTTGACAGCATTTTACGAGCAGTACTTC.

This clone was detected ten times or more. One end of the junction does not line up with germline, which may come from a read error. The rearrangement uses TRBV19 and TRBJ2-7; TRBD2 agrees at 7 bases. Germline lookup yields CDR1 LNHDA and CDR2 SQIVND (reference sequence). CDR3 size: 19 residues. CDR3: CARSITPRNRDYGIYEQYF. For the CDR3, the DNA is TGTGCCAGGAGTATAACCCCTCGGAACCGGGACTATGGAATCTACGAGCAGTACTTC.

The rearrangement links TRBV5-1 to TRBJ2-7; either TRBD1 or TRBD2 may supply D (7 bases each). The germline CDR1 and CDR2 sequences are SGHRS and YFSETQ. The CDR3 has 15 residues. V was clipped by 3 bases and J by 0 bases, with 13 bases between them. This chain's CDR3 is CASSWQGGTSYEQYF. CDR3 coding DNA: TGCGCCAGCAGCTGGCAGGGGGGGACCTCCTACGAGCAGTACTTC.

This clone showed up just a few times. J is TRBJ2-7 and V is TRBV7-9; 8 bases line up with TRBD1. Germline values: CDR1 SEHNR, CDR2 FQNEAQ (reference sequence). V was pared by 5 bases and J by 5 bases, with 11 bases of the junction left unmatched. CDR3 size: 15 residues. CDR3 sequence (DNA): TGTGCCAGCAGCACGGCGGGACAGGCGGGCCACGAGCAGTACTTC. Amino acid sequence: CASSTAGQAGHEQYF.

This sequence joins TRBV5-6 and TRBJ1-1; no reliable D call. Between the trimmed V and J ends, which lost 1 base and 5 bases, there was a span of 21 bases. Germline V gives CDR1 SGHDT, CDR2 YYEEEE. This CDR3 is built from 17 residues. The CDR3 bases are TGTGCCAGCAGCTTGACTTTTGGCGACGGATTCCATACTGAAGCTTTCTTT. It specifies CASSLTFGDGFHTEAFF.